The text below deals with one TCR beta chain. What it binds is unknown. The assay was run at deep level. Sequencing used immunoSEQ multiplex PCR; TCRdb keeps in-frame clones, though not all of them. The sample contains more than 900,000 clones, 78% of which appear only once. These data originate in a study of shared clonotypes between healthy human individuals. Study-wide findings and caveats: Non-shared clonotypes showed lower generation probabilities than clonotypes common to all four donors.

V was clipped by 6 bases and J by 5 bases; unmatched bases: 13. Germline lookup yields CDR1 MDHEN and CDR2 SYDVKM. The CDR3 loop spans 16 amino acids. The rearrangement joins TRBV28 to TRBJ2-5; 9 nucleotides align to TRBD1. The clonotype was recovered from a man between 18 and 35 years old in good health. Some clones in this sample may be carry-over from other donors' samples. The specimen was memory CD4+ T cells from PBMCs. The subset denotes: CD45RA-negative fraction. The CDR3 bases are TGTGCCAGCAGGGGCGTACAGGGGGCTGGGGAGGAGACCCAGTACTTC. Amino acids: CASRGVQGAGEETQYF.